The 23 T cell receptor beta chains listed next were all sequenced from one sample in a study of blood T cell repertoires in COVID-19 (TCRdb year 2020). Library preparation used the immunoSEQ multiplex PCR assay. TCRdb limited this immuneACCESS table to in-frame rearrangements with V and J called. A share of clones is missing; checked studies link under half to unresolved V genes, and the rest is unexplained. The sample yields roughly 200,000 clones; 85% to 90% were counted once. The leading ten clones occupy roughly 2.9% of the sample. Sequencing was carried out using peripheral blood. Receptor source: a woman in her thirties with active or convalescent COVID-19.

The chain links TRBV20-1 to TRBJ1-5; D may be TRBD1 (6 bases). Trimming left V 3 bases short and J 0 bases short, with 9 bases between. Germline CDR1 DFQATT, CDR2 SNEGSKA (reference sequence). The CDR3 has 14 amino acids. CDR3 sequence (DNA): TGCAGTGCTAGTCCAGGGGTTAGCAATCAGCCCCAGCATTTT. Its protein product is CSASPGVSNQPQHF.

The chain has TRBV30 and TRBJ2-1; TRBD2 aligns across 9 bases. This CDR3 is 17 amino acids long. Germline V gives CDR1 GTSNPN, CDR2 SVGIG (reference sequence). Germline trimming cut 7 bases from V and 5 bases from J; bases unmatched to any gene: 18. As DNA, the CDR3 is TGTGCCTCTACCCCCCGGCTAGCGGGGTCAGTCGACAATGAGCAGTTCTTC. Residues: CASTPRLAGSVDNEQFF.

The chain couples TRBV2 to TRBJ1-2, with D unclear. V shed 2 bases and J shed 7 bases, with 14 bases lying between them. Germline values: CDR1 SNHLY, CDR2 FYNNEI. The CDR3 has 14 residues. The CDR3 nucleotides read TGTGCCAGCAGTGAATGGAAGGGTCGGGGTGGCTACACCTTC. Amino acids: CASSEWKGRGGYTF.

The chain links TRBV19 to TRBJ1-2; 10 bases match TRBD1. Germline trimming cut 7 bases from V and 6 bases from J; bases unmatched to any gene: 8. The germline V gene encodes CDR1 LNHDA and CDR2 SQIVND (reference sequence). This CDR3 contains 14 residues. The CDR3 nucleotides read TGTGCCAGTACCACGACAGGGGGCGCGAATGGCTACACCTTC. Translation: CASTTTGGANGYTF. Filled out from reference TRBV19 and TRBJ1-2, the complete variable domain reads DGGITQSPKYLFRKEGQNVTLSCEQNLNHDAMYWYRQDPGQGLRLIYYSQIVNDFQKGDIAEGYSVSREKKESFPLTVTSAQKNPTAFYLCASTTTGGANGYTFGSGTRLTVV.

The rearrangement uses TRBV6-5 and TRBJ2-7; 11 positions match TRBD2. This CDR3 is built from 15 residues. V lost 0 bases, J lost 6 bases, and 4 bases stayed unmatched. Germline V lookup: CDR1 MNHEY, CDR2 SVGAGI. The CDR3 DNA reads as TGTGCCAGCAGTTACTCGGGACTAGCGGAGGGCGAGCAGTACTTC. Its translation is CASSYSGLAEGEQYF.

The gene calls are TRBV6-5 and TRBJ1-5, with 9 bases that match TRBD1. CDR1 and CDR2 from the germline V gene are MNHEY and SVGAGI. This CDR3 is built from 15 residues. V shed 6 bases and J 6 bases; nucleotides not matched to a gene: 9. The CDR3 bases are TGTGCCAGCAGCTGGAGACAGGGGGAGGCTCAGCCCCAGCATTTT. This encodes CASSWRQGEAQPQHF.

CDR3 region: CASSYSTGSTEAFF. The DNA of the CDR3 is TGTGCCAGCAGTTACTCGACAGGGAGCACTGAAGCTTTCTTT. The rearrangement uses TRBV6-5 and TRBJ1-1, with 7 nucleotides matching TRBD1. The V segment lost 0 bases and the J segment 4 bases; nucleotides outside the gene matches: 2. Per germline, CDR1 MNHEY and CDR2 SVGAGI. This CDR3 region has 14 residues.

This clone was counted a single time. The J gene is TRBJ2-1, the V gene TRBV11-2, with a possible D match to TRBD2 (5 bases). Trimming took off 4 bases at V and 6 bases at J, with 10 bases between the two ends. This CDR3 has 13 residues. The germline gives CDR1 SGHAT, CDR2 FQNNGV. CDR3 region: CASSSGGPNEQFF. The CDR3 DNA reads TGTGCCAGCAGCTCCGGAGGCCCCAATGAGCAGTTCTTC.

The chain is built from TRBV19 and TRBJ1-2; the D is unclear. CDR3 length: 12 residues. V lost 0 bases and J lost 4, with 3 bases in between. Germline loops: CDR1 LNHDA, CDR2 SQIVND (reference sequence). CDR3 sequence (DNA): TGTGCCAGTAGTATAGATCGCTATGGCTACACCTTC. It is translated as CASSIDRYGYTF.

The CDR3 coding sequence is TGTGCCAGCAGTGAATTGGGACAGAACTATGGCTACACCTTC. It yields the protein CASSELGQNYGYTF. This sequence joins TRBV6-1 and TRBJ1-2, with TRBD1 identical over 7 bases. Germline V gene lookup returns CDR1 MNHNS and CDR2 SASEGT. The CDR3 runs to 14 residues. Losses at the gene ends were 2 bases for V and 2 bases for J; bases not matched to a gene: 2.

Here the CDR3 DNA reads TGTGCCAGCAGTTCCGTCGGGACAGGGATCTACACCATATATTTT. The encoded protein is CASSSVGTGIYTIYF. The chain is built from TRBV6-5 and TRBJ1-3, with TRBD1 matching over 9 bases. CDR3 length: 15 amino acids. Germline V gene lookup returns CDR1 MNHEY and CDR2 SVGAGI. The ends lost 4 bases at V and 8 bases at J; junction bases unmatched: 9.

This chain links TRBV14 with TRBJ2-7; the D gene is possibly TRBD1 (5 bases). The germline V gene has CDR1 SGHDN and CDR2 FVKESK. The V end was cut by 2 bases, the J end by 2 bases, with 13 bases between. The CDR3 spans 15 residues. CDR3 loop: CASSQIPRAPYEQYF. The CDR3 coding sequence is TGTGCCAGCAGCCAAATCCCCAGGGCCCCCTACGAGCAGTACTTC.

V gene TRBV7-9 combines with J gene TRBJ1-2; D possibly corresponds to TRBD1 (5 bases). Germline V lookup: CDR1 SEHNR, CDR2 FQNEAQ (reference sequence). The CDR3 sequence is 14 residues long. Trimming pared 2 bases from V and 2 bases from J, leaving 9 bases between. The CDR3 nucleotides read TGTGCCAGCAGCTTAATCGGGGGGAACTATGGCTACACCTTC. It is translated as CASSLIGGNYGYTF. The whole variable domain, filled in from reference TRBV7-9 and TRBJ1-2, reads DTGVSQNPRHKITKRGQNVTFRCDPISEHNRLYWYRQTLGQGPEFLTYFQNEAQLEKSRLLSDRFSAERPKGSFSTLEIQRTEQGDSAMYLCASSLIGGNYGYTFGSGTRLTVV.

V gene TRBV19 combines with J gene TRBJ2-5, with 7 bases identical to TRBD1. V trimming: 5 bases; J trimming: 5 bases; junction bases outside the gene matches: 11. CDR3 size: 15 residues. Germline V gene data show CDR1 as LNHDA and CDR2 as SQIVND (reference sequence). CDR3 nucleotides: TGTGCCAGTAGTTCGACAGGGAAGGGCCACGAGACCCAGTACTTC. Its protein is CASSSTGKGHETQYF.

The chain uses TRBV10-1 and TRBJ2-5, with 12 positions matching TRBD2. The CDR3 has 18 residues. Germline V gene sequence: CDR1 WNHNN, CDR2 SYGVQD (reference sequence). The J segment lost 0 bases and the V segment lost 0 bases, leaving 5 bases of the junction unmatched. The CDR3 DNA is TGCGCCAGCAGTGAGTCGGGGACTAGCGGGTGGAACCAAGAGACCCAGTACTTC. Translation: CASSESGTSGWNQETQYF.

The genes are TRBV11-2 and TRBJ2-7, with 10 bases fitting TRBD2. The CDR3 is 15 amino acids. The germline V gene encodes CDR1 SGHAT and CDR2 FQNNGV. The V and J ends lost 5 bases and 0 bases, in that order; junction bases with no gene match: 4. Here the CDR3 reads CASSTIAGGSYEQYF. The CDR3, as DNA: TGTGCCAGCAGCACTATAGCGGGGGGCTCCTACGAGCAGTACTTC.

V gene TRBV27 combines with J gene TRBJ1-2; D uncertain. The germline V gene encodes CDR1 MNHEY and CDR2 SMNVEV (reference sequence). The CDR3 runs 15 residues. Trimming pared 5 bases from V and 7 bases from J, leaving 20 bases between. The CDR3 loop is CASSPTPAGSGGYTF. CDR3 coding DNA: TGTGCCAGCAGTCCCACCCCTGCGGGGTCAGGTGGCTACACCTTC.

The chain uses TRBV11-2 and TRBJ2-7; no definite D call. CDR3 length equals 13 residues. With 3 bases removed from V and 0 bases from J, the gap between germline ends came to 6 bases. CDR1 is SGHAT, CDR2 FQNNGV, per germline. The CDR3 region has the DNA TGTGCCAGCAGCTTCACTTTCTCCTACGAGCAGTACTTC. This encodes CASSFTFSYEQYF.

The chain has TRBV19 and TRBJ1-3; 7 nucleotides line up with TRBD1. Germline CDR1 reads LNHDA; CDR2 reads SQIVND (reference sequence). The length of the CDR3 is 15 residues. V gave up 5 bases and J gave up 0 bases; unmatched junction bases: 4. CDR3 in DNA: TGTGCCAGTAGTCGACGACAGGGCTCTGGAAACACCATATATTTT. Translated, it gives CASSRRQGSGNTIYF.

V and J are TRBV6-6 and TRBJ2-2, with D tentatively TRBD1 (6 bases). The length of the CDR3 is 15 residues. CDR1 and CDR2 from the germline V gene are MNHNY and SVGAGI (reference sequence). V dropped 7 bases and J dropped 2 bases, with 14 bases sitting between them. The CDR3 DNA follows: TGTGCCAGCAATGGCGCACAGGGAAACACCGGGGAGCTGTTTTTT. It translates to CASNGAQGNTGELFF.

The chain employs TRBV29-1 and TRBJ2-7; 9 bases map to TRBD2. Per the germline V gene, CDR1 is SQVTM and CDR2 is ANQGSEA. The CDR3 consists of 15 residues. The V and J ends lost 2 bases and 2 bases, in that order; junction bases with no gene match: 7. The CDR3 region has the DNA TGCAGCGTTGAAATGCGGCGGGAGGGACCCTACGAGCAGTACTTC. As protein: CSVEMRREGPYEQYF.

This chain uses TRBV10-1 with TRBJ1-1; D is ambiguous. V was shortened by 4 bases and J by 4 bases, with 10 bases between the two germline ends. CDR3 length: 13 amino acids. Germline V gene data show CDR1 as WNHNN and CDR2 as SYGVQD (reference sequence). As DNA, the CDR3 is TGCGCCAGCAGTGGCGCTCCGAGCACTGAAGCTTTCTTT. Its protein product is CASSGAPSTEAFF.

This clone is a singleton in its sample. V gene TRBV5-4 combines with J gene TRBJ1-2; possible D gene TRBD1, 5 bases. Trimming removed 4 bases at V and 1 base at J, with 17 bases between. The CDR3 is made up of 16 amino acids. Germline CDR1 reads SGHNT; CDR2 reads YYREEE (reference sequence). In nucleotides, the CDR3 is TGTGCCAGCAGCCCGGGGGGGGGTGGAGATAACTATGGCTACACCTTC. Encoded protein: CASSPGGGGDNYGYTF.